This T cell receptor beta chain was sequenced during a study of lymphopenia after photon versus proton radiotherapy. Overall study findings and caveats: After the lymphocyte nadir, photon-treated repertoires showed oligoclonal expansion, especially of CD8+ Temra cells. Larger post-nadir TCR diversity loss correlated inversely with survival in deceased patients. Better survival with proton therapy was suggested as possible, not demonstrated.

The repertoire was sequenced with immunoSEQ multiplex PCR; TCRdb's copy has only in-frame clones and lacks some. The table shows approximately 62,000 clones, with roughly 83% occurring only once. Concerning this clone: Its cognate antigen is unknown.

V shed 5 bases and J shed 4 bases, with 9 bases lying between them. Germline V gene data show CDR1 as KGHSH and CDR2 as LQKENI. This CDR3 is built from 13 residues. The TCR originated in a man aged 60 to 75 with pancreatic cancer. Sequenced here: peripheral blood, sampled from a patient treated with proton-based radiotherapy. The rearrangement links TRBV18 to TRBJ1-5; the D is unclear. The CDR3 reads CASSAGTNQPQHF. As DNA, the CDR3 is TGTGCCAGCTCAGCGGGAACGAATCAGCCCCAGCATTTT.